The clone carrying this T cell receptor (beta chain) was recorded a few times. The antigen is unknown. The study's library attached unique molecular identifiers to single cDNA molecules. In the original analysis: Samples had a median of around 92,000 TCRs, ranging roughly 20,000 to 690,600. TCRdb ran MiXCR on the RACE reads and lists one entry per CDR3 protein. The V and J calls were determined by TCRdb, not by the authors. The sample consists of roughly 100,000 distinct CDR3 sequences, approximately 9.7% of them appearing once. This entry is derived from a study of human T cells and chemical hapten exposure. Study results and limitations: TCRs exceeding a frequency of 1 in 1000 stayed unchanged under DPC sensitization.

From germline, CDR1 is SGDLS and CDR2 YYNGEE. V dropped 1 base and J dropped 5 bases, with 10 bases sitting between them. The CDR3 runs 14 residues. As for time point: healthy volunteer bleed at 2 weeks. The study extracted total RNA from unfractionated whole blood. The sample consisted of whole blood. This rearrangement joins TRBV9 to TRBJ2-1; D not certain. This TCR came from a female donor in good health. Some clones in this sample may be carry-over from other donors' samples. Written as DNA, the CDR3 is TGTGCCAGCAGCGTAAGGGCACCAGACAATGAGCAGTTCTTC. It is translated as CASSVRAPDNEQFF.